This TCR beta chain emerged from a study of cytomegalovirus exposure and HLA in healthy donors. As for the study in general: There were some 400 genotyped donors. Of these, about 81% fell in the genetic ancestry cluster associated with self-reported Caucasian donors.

13 Jbeta primers and 60 Vbeta primers were used for the PCR. Measured with immunoSEQ multiplex PCR; TCRdb has only the in-frame clones, and not every one. Of 150,000 to 200,000 clones detected, over 75% appear once; the ten largest clones hold 1.1% to 1.5%. Germline lookup yields CDR1 MGHRA and CDR2 YSYEKL. V lost 3 bases and J lost 3, with 12 bases in between. This CDR3 is 14 amino acids long. The sequenced sample consisted of PBMCs. This TCR derives from a woman in her 30s in good health and CMV-seronegative. The chain uses TRBV4-1 and TRBJ2-7; possible D gene TRBD2, 6 bases. The CDR3 spells CASSHRDLLYEQYF. CDR3 nucleotides: TGCGCCAGCAGCCATAGGGACTTACTCTACGAGCAGTACTTC.